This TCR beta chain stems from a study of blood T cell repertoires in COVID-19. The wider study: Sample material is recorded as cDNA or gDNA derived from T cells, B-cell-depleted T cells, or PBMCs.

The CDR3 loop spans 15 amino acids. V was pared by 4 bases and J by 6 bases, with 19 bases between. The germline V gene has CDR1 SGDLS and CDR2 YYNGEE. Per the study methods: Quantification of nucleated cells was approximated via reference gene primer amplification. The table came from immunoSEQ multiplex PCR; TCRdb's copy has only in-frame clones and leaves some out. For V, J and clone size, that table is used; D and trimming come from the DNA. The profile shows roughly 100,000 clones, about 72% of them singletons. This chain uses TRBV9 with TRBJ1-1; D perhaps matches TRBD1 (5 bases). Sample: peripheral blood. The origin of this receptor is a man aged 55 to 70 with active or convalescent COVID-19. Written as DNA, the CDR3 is TGTGCCAGCAGCCTCCTAGCGGGCGAAGGGGCTGAAGCTTTCTTT. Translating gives CASSLLAGEGAEAFF.